The 18 T cell receptor beta chains listed next were all sequenced from one sample in a study of PD-L1 blockade in urothelial cancer. The time point here: peripheral blood 6 weeks after treatment start. Method: immunoSEQ multiplex PCR; TCRdb's copy keeps in-frame clones and lacks some. This table has around 80,000 clones, more than 85% appearing once. This sample comprised PBMCs, obtained around atezolizumab (anti-PD-L1) treatment. The receptors come from a woman of 80 years or more with urothelial cancer.

The CDR3 bases are TGTGCCAGCACCCTAGCGACATACAATGAGCAGTTCTTC. As protein: CASTLATYNEQFF. This chain joins TRBV2 and TRBJ2-1, with D possibly TRBD2 on 6 matching bases. V lost 7 bases to trimming and J lost 4 bases, with 11 bases between them. The CDR3 runs to 13 residues. The germline V gene has CDR1 SNHLY and CDR2 FYNNEI.

The V call is TRBV7-9, the J call TRBJ2-7; 9 bases agree with TRBD1. V gave up 2 bases and J gave up 3 bases; unmatched junction bases: 5. CDR1 is SEHNR, CDR2 FQNEAQ, per germline (reference sequence). The CDR3 has 15 residues. As DNA, the CDR3 is TGTGCCAGCAGCTTACCGGGACAGGGTATCTACGAGCAGTACTTC. It translates to CASSLPGQGIYEQYF.

V is TRBV6-6 and J is TRBJ2-7; weak D call: TRBD2 (6 bases). V shed 10 bases and J shed 6 bases, with 16 bases lying between them. The V gene's germline CDR1 is MNHNY and CDR2 SVGAGI (reference sequence). The CDR3 is made up of 12 amino acids. The CDR3 loop reads CATTLGGVEQYF. CDR3 nucleotides: TGTGCCACCACTTTAGGAGGGGTCGAGCAGTACTTC.

The table lists this clone with a count of one. The V and J genes are TRBV28 and TRBJ1-1; D is perhaps TRBD1 (6 bases). The CDR3 runs 17 residues. The V end lost 3 bases, the J end lost 0 bases, and 17 bases lay between the germline ends. Germline-derived CDR1 and CDR2 are MDHEN and SYDVKM. CDR3 DNA: TGTGCCAGCAGTTTCATACAGGGACCGAGGATGAACACTGAAGCTTTCTTT. Amino acids: CASSFIQGPRMNTEAFF. Complete variable domain (other parts from reference TRBV28 and TRBJ1-1): DVKVTQSSRYLVKRTGEKVFLECVQDMDHENMFWYRQDPGLGLRLIYFSYDVKMKEKGDIPEGYSVSREKKERFSLILESASTNQTSMYLCASSFIQGPRMNTEAFFGQGTRLTVV.

The rearrangement uses TRBV19 and TRBJ2-7; D perhaps matches TRBD2 (5 bases). The CDR3 is made up of 14 amino acids. With 3 bases removed from V and 2 bases from J, the gap between germline ends came to 11 bases. The germline V gene encodes CDR1 LNHDA and CDR2 SQIVND (reference sequence). In nucleotides, the CDR3 is TGTGCCAGTAGTATCGGGATCCCACCCTACGAGCAGTACTTC. Its translation is CASSIGIPPYEQYF.

The V gene is TRBV29-1, the J gene TRBJ2-1; 8 positions match TRBD2. This CDR3 has 13 amino acids. The trim removed 7 bases at V and 7 bases at J, leaving 9 bases unmatched. The V gene's germline CDR1 is SQVTM and CDR2 ANQGSEA. CDR3 sequence (DNA): TGCAGCGGGGCTAGCGGGTTAAGGAATGAGCAGTTCTTC. This codes for CSGASGLRNEQFF.

The V gene is TRBV6-1, the J gene TRBJ2-7; D is possibly TRBD1 (6 bases). CDR3 length: 14 residues. Per the germline V gene, CDR1 is MNHNS and CDR2 is SASEGT. Trimming stripped 4 bases from V and 5 bases from J, with 15 bases between. The CDR3 protein is CASSARQGKDEQYF. The CDR3 bases are TGTGCCAGCAGTGCTAGGCAGGGGAAGGACGAGCAGTACTTC.

The rearrangement joins TRBV19 to TRBJ1-1, with D tentatively TRBD1 (5 bases). CDR1 is LNHDA, CDR2 SQIVND, per germline (reference sequence). This CDR3 has 17 residues. The V gene lost 5 bases and the J gene lost 0 bases, with 19 bases spanning the gap. The CDR3 nucleotides read TGTGCCAGTAGTTTCCCAGGGTCTCATGCTCTGAACACTGAAGCTTTCTTT. Encoded protein: CASSFPGSHALNTEAFF.

The genes are TRBV18 and TRBJ2-7, with 9 bases that match TRBD1. Trimming took 6 bases from V and 5 from J; bases not matched to a gene: 8. The CDR3 runs 14 residues. In germline, CDR1 is KGHSH, CDR2 LQKENI. In DNA, the CDR3 is TGTGCCAGCTCTCGGGACAGGGTTGGAGACGAGCAGTACTTC. Amino acids: CASSRDRVGDEQYF. The full variable domain, with the rest looked up from reference TRBV18 and TRBJ2-7, is NAGVMQNPRHLVRRRGQEARLRCSPMKGHSHVYWYRQLPEEGLKFMVYLQKENIIDESGMPKERFSAEFPKEGPSILRIQQVVRGDSAAYFCASSRDRVGDEQYFGPGTRLTVT.

The J gene is TRBJ2-5, the V gene TRBV5-1, with D perhaps matching TRBD2 (6 bases). Deletions cut 1 base from V and 5 bases from J, with 15 bases between. The CDR3 covers 15 residues. Germline CDR1 is SGHRS and CDR2 is YFSETQ. In DNA form, the CDR3 reads TGCGCCAGCAGCTTGACTAGCAGGGAGGCGGAGACCCAGTACTTC. This encodes CASSLTSREAETQYF.

This rearrangement joins TRBV19 to TRBJ1-2; the match to TRBD1 covers 7 bases. Germline V gives CDR1 LNHDA, CDR2 SQIVND (reference sequence). Trimming took 5 bases from V and 5 from J; bases not matched to a gene: 8. The CDR3 is made up of 14 amino acids. For the CDR3, the DNA is TGTGCCAGTAGTGTTCCCGGGACAGAATATGGCTACACCTTC. It codes for CASSVPGTEYGYTF.

V and J are TRBV29-1 and TRBJ2-3; the match to TRBD2 covers 12 bases. From germline, CDR1 is SQVTM and CDR2 ANQGSEA. J gave up 2 bases and V 7 bases, and 4 bases lay outside the gene matches. This CDR3 has 14 amino acids. CDR3 nucleotides: TGCAGCGCGGGACTAGCGGGCTTCACAGATACGCAGTATTTT. It yields the protein CSAGLAGFTDTQYF.

This chain joins TRBV19 and TRBJ2-7; 8 bases agree with TRBD2. Looked up from germline, CDR1 is LNHDA and CDR2 is SQIVND (reference sequence). The V segment lost 2 bases and the J segment 4 bases; nucleotides outside the gene matches: 4. The CDR3 sequence is 14 residues long. The CDR3 DNA follows: TGTGCCAGTAGTATAACTGGCGGGAGGTACGAGCAGTACTTC. Its protein is CASSITGGRYEQYF.

V and J are TRBV28 and TRBJ2-7; 7 bases are shared with TRBD1. This CDR3 is 15 amino acids long. With V trimmed by 5 bases and J by 3 bases, 10 bases remained unmatched. Germline loops: CDR1 MDHEN, CDR2 SYDVKM. The CDR3 DNA follows: TGTGCCAGCAGTCGTGGACAGGCAAAAAACTACGAGCAGTACTTC. Residues: CASSRGQAKNYEQYF.

V usage is TRBV19 and J usage is TRBJ2-1, with D unresolved. Germline assignment: CDR1 LNHDA and CDR2 SQIVND (reference sequence). This CDR3 region has 13 residues. The V end was cut by 3 bases, the J end by 7 bases, with 10 bases between. The CDR3 DNA is TGTGCCAGTAGTATTTCTCGGTGGAATGAGCAGTTCTTC. Amino acid sequence: CASSISRWNEQFF. Variable domain in full (rest from reference TRBV19 and TRBJ2-1): DGGITQSPKYLFRKEGQNVTLSCEQNLNHDAMYWYRQDPGQGLRLIYYSQIVNDFQKGDIAEGYSVSREKKESFPLTVTSAQKNPTAFYLCASSISRWNEQFFGPGTRLTVL.

V gene TRBV6-1 combines with J gene TRBJ1-2; 8 nucleotides line up with TRBD1. The CDR3 has 14 amino acids. Germline V gives CDR1 MNHNS, CDR2 SASEGT. V lost 3 bases and J lost 2; bases outside the gene matches: 2. The chain's CDR3 is CASSETGVNYGYTF. CDR3 nucleotide sequence: TGTGCCAGCAGTGAGACAGGGGTAAACTATGGCTACACCTTC.

The chain has TRBV6-1 and TRBJ1-1; perhaps TRBD1 as D (5 bases). The CDR3 is 13 residues long. Trimming took off 6 bases at V and 8 bases at J, with 16 bases between the two ends. Looked up from germline, CDR1 is MNHNS and CDR2 is SASEGT. CDR3 sequence: CASREPGRTEAFF. The CDR3 coding sequence is TGTGCCAGCAGGGAACCAGGGCGAACCGAAGCTTTCTTT.

In this sample, this clone turned up a few times. Written as DNA, the CDR3 is TGCAGCGTGACAGGGTTAGGGAACACTGAAGCTTTCTTT. Encoded protein: CSVTGLGNTEAFF. The V and J genes are TRBV29-1 and TRBJ1-1; 7 bases map to TRBD1. The CDR3 runs 13 residues. Trimming removed 6 bases from V and 1 base from J; junction bases left unmatched: 5. CDR1 is SQVTM, CDR2 ANQGSEA, per germline.